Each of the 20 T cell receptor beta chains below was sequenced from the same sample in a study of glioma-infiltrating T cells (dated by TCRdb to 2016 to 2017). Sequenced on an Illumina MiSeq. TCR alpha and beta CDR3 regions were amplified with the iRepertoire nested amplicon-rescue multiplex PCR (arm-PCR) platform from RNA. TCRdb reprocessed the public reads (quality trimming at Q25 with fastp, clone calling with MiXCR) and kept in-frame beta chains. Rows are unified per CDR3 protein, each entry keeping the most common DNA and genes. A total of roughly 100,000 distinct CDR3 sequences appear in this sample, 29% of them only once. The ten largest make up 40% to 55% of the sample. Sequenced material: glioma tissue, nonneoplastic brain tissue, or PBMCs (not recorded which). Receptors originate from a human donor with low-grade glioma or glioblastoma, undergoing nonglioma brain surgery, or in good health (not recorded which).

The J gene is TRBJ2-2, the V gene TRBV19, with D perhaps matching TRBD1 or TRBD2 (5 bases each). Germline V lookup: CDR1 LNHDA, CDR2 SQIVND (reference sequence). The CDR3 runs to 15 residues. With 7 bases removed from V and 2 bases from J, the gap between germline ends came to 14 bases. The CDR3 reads CASTPGPINTGELFF. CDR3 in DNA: TGTGCCAGTACCCCGGGACCAATTAACACCGGGGAGCTGTTTTTT.

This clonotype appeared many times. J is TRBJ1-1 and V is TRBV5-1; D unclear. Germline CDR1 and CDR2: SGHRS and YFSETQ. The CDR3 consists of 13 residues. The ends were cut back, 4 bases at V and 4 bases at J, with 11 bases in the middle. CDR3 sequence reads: CASSLVGLTEAFF. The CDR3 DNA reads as TGCGCCAGCAGCCTCGTCGGGCTCACTGAAGCTTTCTTT.

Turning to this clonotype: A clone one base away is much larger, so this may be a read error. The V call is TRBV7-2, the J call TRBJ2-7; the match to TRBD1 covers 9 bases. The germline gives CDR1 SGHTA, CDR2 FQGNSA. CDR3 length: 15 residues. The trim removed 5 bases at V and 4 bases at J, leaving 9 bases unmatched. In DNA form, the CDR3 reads TGTGCCAGCAGCCCTACCGAGGGACAGGGTTACGAGCAGTACTTC. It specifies CASSPTEGQGYEQYF. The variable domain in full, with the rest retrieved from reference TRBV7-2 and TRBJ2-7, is GAGVSQSPSNKVTEKGKDVELRCDPISGHTALYWYRQSLGQGLEFLIYFQGNSAPDKSGLPSDRFSAERTGGSVSTLTIQRTQQEDSAVYLCASSPTEGQGYEQYFGPGTRLTVT.

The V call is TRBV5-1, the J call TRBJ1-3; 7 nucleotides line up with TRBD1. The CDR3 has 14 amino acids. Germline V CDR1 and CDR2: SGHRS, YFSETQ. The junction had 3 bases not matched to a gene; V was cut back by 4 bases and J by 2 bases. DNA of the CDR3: TGCGCCAGCAGCAGAGGACAGGCTGGAAACACCATATATTTT. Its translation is CASSRGQAGNTIYF. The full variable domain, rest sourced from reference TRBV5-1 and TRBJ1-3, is KAGVTQTPRYLIKTRGQQVTLSCSPISGHRSVSWYQQTPGQGLQFLFEYFSETQRNKGNFPGRFSGRQFSNSRSEMNVSTLELGDSALYLCASSRGQAGNTIYFGEGSWLTVV.

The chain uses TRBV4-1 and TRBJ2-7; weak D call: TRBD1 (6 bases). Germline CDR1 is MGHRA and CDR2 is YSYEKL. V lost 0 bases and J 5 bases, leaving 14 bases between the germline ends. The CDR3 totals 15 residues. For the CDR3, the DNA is TGCGCCAGCAGCCAAGAAGGGACACTTGGCAACGAGCAGTACTTC. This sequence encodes CASSQEGTLGNEQYF.

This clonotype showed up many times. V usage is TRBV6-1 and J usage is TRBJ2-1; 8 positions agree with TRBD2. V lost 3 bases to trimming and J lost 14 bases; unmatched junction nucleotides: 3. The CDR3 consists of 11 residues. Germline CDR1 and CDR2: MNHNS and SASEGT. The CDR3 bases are TGTGCCAGCAGTGACCACGGGGGGGAGTTCTTC. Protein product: CASSDHGGEFF.

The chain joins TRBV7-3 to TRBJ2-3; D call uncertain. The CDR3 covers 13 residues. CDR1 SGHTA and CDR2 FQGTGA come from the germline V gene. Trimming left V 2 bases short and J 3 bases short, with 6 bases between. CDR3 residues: CASSLFRTDTQYF. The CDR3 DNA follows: TGTGCCAGCAGCTTATTTCGGACAGATACGCAGTATTTT.

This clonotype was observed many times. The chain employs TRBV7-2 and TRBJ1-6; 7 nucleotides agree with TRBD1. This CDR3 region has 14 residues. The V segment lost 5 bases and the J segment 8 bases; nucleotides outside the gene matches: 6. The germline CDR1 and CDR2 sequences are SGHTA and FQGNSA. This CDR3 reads CASSVGQSYSPLHF. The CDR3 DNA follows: TGTGCCAGCAGCGTGGGACAGTCTTATTCACCCCTCCACTTT.

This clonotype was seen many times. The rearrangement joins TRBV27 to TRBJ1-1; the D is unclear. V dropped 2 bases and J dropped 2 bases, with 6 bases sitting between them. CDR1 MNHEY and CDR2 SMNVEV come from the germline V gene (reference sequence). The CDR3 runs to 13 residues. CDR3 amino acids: CASSLRENTEAFF. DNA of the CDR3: TGTGCCAGCAGTTTACGCGAAAACACTGAAGCTTTCTTT.

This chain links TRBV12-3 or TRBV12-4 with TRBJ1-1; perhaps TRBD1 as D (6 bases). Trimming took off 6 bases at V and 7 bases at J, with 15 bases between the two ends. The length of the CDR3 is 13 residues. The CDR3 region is CASSEQGAGEAFF. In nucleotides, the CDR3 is TGTGCCAGCAGCGAACAGGGTGCGGGTGAAGCTTTCTTT.

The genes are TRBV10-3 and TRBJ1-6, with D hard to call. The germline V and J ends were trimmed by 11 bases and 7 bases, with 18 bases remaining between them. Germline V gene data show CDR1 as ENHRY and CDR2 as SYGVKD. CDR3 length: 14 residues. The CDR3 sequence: CAAGGQPLNSPLHF. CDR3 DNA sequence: TGTGCCGCGGGTGGTCAACCTCTCAATTCACCCCTCCACTTT.

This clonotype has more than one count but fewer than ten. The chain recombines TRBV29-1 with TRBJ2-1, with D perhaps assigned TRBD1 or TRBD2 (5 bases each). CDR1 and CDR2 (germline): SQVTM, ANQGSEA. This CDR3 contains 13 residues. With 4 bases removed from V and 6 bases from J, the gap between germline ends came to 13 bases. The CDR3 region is CSVGFWDGNEQFF. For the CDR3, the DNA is TGCAGCGTTGGATTTTGGGACGGCAATGAGCAGTTCTTC.

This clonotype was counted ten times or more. CDR3 in amino acids: CASSRGLELYNEQFF. Here the CDR3 DNA reads TGTGCCAGCTCACGTGGACTAGAACTCTACAATGAGCAGTTCTTC. This chain joins TRBV18 and TRBJ2-1; 7 bases map to TRBD2. The CDR3 sequence is 15 residues long. Trimming at V came to 4 bases and at J to 3 bases, leaving 6 bases not matched to a gene. Germline CDR1 KGHSH, CDR2 LQKENI. Full variable domain (outside the CDR3, taken from reference TRBV18 and TRBJ2-1): NAGVMQNPRHLVRRRGQEARLRCSPMKGHSHVYWYRQLPEEGLKFMVYLQKENIIDESGMPKERFSAEFPKEGPSILRIQQVVRGDSAAYFCASSRGLELYNEQFFGPGTRLTVL.

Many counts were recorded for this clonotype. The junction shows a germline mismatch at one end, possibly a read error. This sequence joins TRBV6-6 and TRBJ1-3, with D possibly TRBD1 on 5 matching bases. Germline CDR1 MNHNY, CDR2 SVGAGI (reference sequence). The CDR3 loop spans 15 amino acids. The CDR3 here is CASSYSGTSGDTIYF. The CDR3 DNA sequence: TGTGCCAGCAGTTACTCCGGGACGAGTGGAGACACCATATATTTT.

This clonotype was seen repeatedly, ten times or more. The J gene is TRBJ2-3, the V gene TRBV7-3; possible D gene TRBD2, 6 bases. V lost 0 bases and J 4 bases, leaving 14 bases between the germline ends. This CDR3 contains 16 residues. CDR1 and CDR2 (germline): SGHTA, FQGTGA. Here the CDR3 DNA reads TGTGCCAGCAGCTTAACGGGCGGTCCGGGGGCAGATACGCAGTATTTT. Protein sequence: CASSLTGGPGADTQYF.

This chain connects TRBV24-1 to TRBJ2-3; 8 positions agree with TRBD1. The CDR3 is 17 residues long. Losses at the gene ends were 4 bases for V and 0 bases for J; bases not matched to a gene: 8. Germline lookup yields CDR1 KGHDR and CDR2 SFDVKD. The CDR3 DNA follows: TGTGCCACCAGTGAGCGCGGGACAGGCCTAAGCACAGATACGCAGTATTTT. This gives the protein CATSERGTGLSTDTQYF.

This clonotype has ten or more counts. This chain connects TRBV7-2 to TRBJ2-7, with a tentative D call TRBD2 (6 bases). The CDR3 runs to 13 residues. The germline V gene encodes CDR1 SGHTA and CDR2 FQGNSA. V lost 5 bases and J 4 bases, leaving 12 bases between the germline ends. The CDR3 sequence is CASSIGLNYEQYF. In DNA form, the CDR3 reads TGTGCCAGCAGCATTGGACTAAATTACGAGCAGTACTTC.

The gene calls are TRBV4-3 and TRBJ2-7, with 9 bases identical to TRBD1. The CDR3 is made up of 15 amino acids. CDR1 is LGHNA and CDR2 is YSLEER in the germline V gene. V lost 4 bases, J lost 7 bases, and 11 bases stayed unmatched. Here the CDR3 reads CASSPAGTGFEEQYF. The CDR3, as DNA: TGCGCCAGCAGCCCAGCCGGGACAGGGTTTGAGGAGCAGTACTTC.

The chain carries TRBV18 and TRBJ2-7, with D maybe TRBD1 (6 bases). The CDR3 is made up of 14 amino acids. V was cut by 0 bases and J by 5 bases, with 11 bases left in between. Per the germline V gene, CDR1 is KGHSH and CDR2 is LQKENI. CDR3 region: CASSPPSGDNEQYF. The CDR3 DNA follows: TGTGCCAGCTCACCACCTTCAGGGGACAACGAGCAGTACTTC.

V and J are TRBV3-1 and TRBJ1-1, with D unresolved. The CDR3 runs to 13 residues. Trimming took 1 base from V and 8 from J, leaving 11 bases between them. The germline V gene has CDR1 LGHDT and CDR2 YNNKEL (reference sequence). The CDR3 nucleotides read TGTGCCAGCAGCCAAGGGGCAGGAACGGAAGCTTTCTTT. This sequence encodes CASSQGAGTEAFF.